This record covers a single T cell receptor (beta chain). The CDR3 loop spans 16 amino acids. Germline CDR1 reads SEHNR; CDR2 reads FQNEAQ (reference sequence). Trimming left V 1 base short and J 8 bases short, with 17 bases between. Sequenced by immunoSEQ multiplex PCR; TCRdb stores in-frame clones only, minus some. The sample has tens of thousands of clones; 85% to 90% are singletons. The sample is drawn from a study of OX40 agonist ivuxolimab in advanced cancers. Background on the study: The study enrolled dose-escalation patients with hepatocellular carcinoma, melanoma, renal cell or head and neck cancer. Patients with prior anti-PD-1, anti-PD-L1 or anti-CTLA-4 therapy were eligible; roughly 40% had some. Partial responses were recorded for three patients, including one with hepatocellular carcinoma and two with cutaneous melanoma.

The origin of this receptor is an adult with an advanced solid tumor such as melanoma, head and neck, liver or kidney cancer. The sequencing here drew on CD4+ or CD8+ T cells sorted from blood, taken in a trial of the OX40 agonist ivuxolimab. This chain uses TRBV7-9 with TRBJ1-4; D is ambiguous. CDR3 sequence: CASSLGSAPTVEKLFF. The CDR3 DNA is TGTGCCAGCAGCTTAGGCTCTGCTCCAACGGTGGAAAAACTGTTTTTT.